The 10 T cell receptor beta chains presented below share a single source sample, sequenced in a study of shared clonotypes between healthy human individuals. Libraries were prepared by immunoSEQ multiplex PCR; TCRdb keeps only in-frame clonotypes and omits some of them. Of millions of clones detected, around 94% appear once; the ten largest clones hold about 0.13%. Material: naive CD4+ T cells sorted from blood. Stated subset: CD45RA+ positively selected. The receptor set was obtained from a man between 18 and 35 years old in good health.

The genes are TRBV2 and TRBJ1-5; 7 bases agree with TRBD1. The CDR3 runs 14 residues. Germline V gene lookup returns CDR1 SNHLY and CDR2 FYNNEI. V trimming: 2 bases; J trimming: 9 bases; junction bases outside the gene matches: 7. CDR3: CASSELSGGWPQHF. In nucleotides, the CDR3 is TGTGCCAGCAGTGAATTGTCAGGGGGGTGGCCCCAGCATTTT.

The chain links TRBV2 to TRBJ2-1; 8 nucleotides agree with TRBD1. CDR1 and CDR2 from the germline V gene are SNHLY and FYNNEI. The J segment lost 2 bases and the V segment lost 9 bases, leaving 15 bases of the junction unmatched. CDR3 size: 17 residues. CDR3 nucleotide sequence: TGTGCCAGTAATCAACTTCCCGGGACAGGCACCTACAATGAGCAGTTCTTC. This codes for CASNQLPGTGTYNEQFF.

This clone was recorded once. This chain links TRBV5-5 with TRBJ2-1, with a weak D call TRBD2 (5 bases). Trimming took 0 bases from V and 4 from J, leaving 11 bases between them. This CDR3 has 15 amino acids. From germline, CDR1 is SGHKS and CDR2 YYEKEE (reference sequence). The CDR3 is CASSLGGSAYNEQFF. CDR3 nucleotide sequence: TGTGCCAGCAGCTTGGGGGGTAGCGCTTACAATGAGCAGTTCTTC. Together with reference TRBV5-5 and TRBJ2-1, the CDR3 gives the full variable domain: DAGVTQSPTHLIKTRGQQVTLRCSPISGHKSVSWYQQVLGQGPQFIFQYYEKEERGRGNFPDRFSARQFPNYSSELNVNALLLGDSALYLCASSLGGSAYNEQFFGPGTRLTVL.

Remarks on this clone: Other DNA sequences in this specimen translate into the identical CDR3. The genes are TRBV28 and TRBJ1-5, with D hard to call. Germline CDR1 MDHEN, CDR2 SYDVKM. Trimming shortened V by 3 bases and J by 0 bases, and 6 bases separated the two germline ends. The CDR3 has 14 amino acids. The CDR3 here is CASSFGGSNQPQHF. The CDR3 region has the DNA TGTGCCAGCAGTTTCGGAGGTAGCAATCAGCCCCAGCATTTT. The variable domain in full, with the rest retrieved from reference TRBV28 and TRBJ1-5, is DVKVTQSSRYLVKRTGEKVFLECVQDMDHENMFWYRQDPGLGLRLIYFSYDVKMKEKGDIPEGYSVSREKKERFSLILESASTNQTSMYLCASSFGGSNQPQHFGDGTRLSIL.

The rearrangement uses TRBV7-9 and TRBJ2-7, with D maybe TRBD2 (6 bases). The CDR3 has 13 amino acids. With 5 bases removed from V and 6 bases from J, the gap between germline ends came to 14 bases. CDR1 and CDR2 from the germline V gene are SEHNR and FQNEAQ (reference sequence). CDR3 sequence reads: CASSPPPSAEQYF. DNA of the CDR3: TGTGCCAGCAGCCCCCCCCCTAGCGCCGAGCAGTACTTC.

The V call is TRBV10-3, the J call TRBJ2-1; D gene uncertain. This CDR3 contains 11 residues. The germline CDR1 and CDR2 sequences are ENHRY and SYGVKD. V lost 6 bases and J 8 bases, leaving 8 bases between the germline ends. The DNA for the CDR3 is TGTGCCATCAGCCGTGGAGATGAGCAGTTCTTC. It encodes CAISRGDEQFF.

The chain employs TRBV10-1 and TRBJ2-1, with D hard to call. Germline-derived CDR1 and CDR2 are WNHNN and SYGVQD (reference sequence). The CDR3 runs to 11 residues. V lost 3 bases and J lost 5, with 2 bases in between. The CDR3 nucleotides are TGCGCCAGCAGTGACCACAATGAGCAGTTCTTC. Its translation: CASSDHNEQFF.

The chain combines TRBV7-9 with TRBJ2-1; 8 bases match TRBD1. The CDR3 is 15 residues long. From germline, CDR1 is SEHNR and CDR2 FQNEAQ (reference sequence). V was pared by 4 bases and J by 2 bases, with 4 bases of the junction left unmatched. CDR3 amino acids: CASSSTGGPYNEQFF. The CDR3 DNA sequence: TGTGCCAGCAGCTCCACAGGGGGGCCCTACAATGAGCAGTTCTTC.

The genes are TRBV10-3 and TRBJ1-1; D may be TRBD1 (6 bases). This CDR3 region has 15 residues. With 0 bases removed from V and 4 bases from J, the gap between germline ends came to 12 bases. Germline V gene sequence: CDR1 ENHRY, CDR2 SYGVKD. The CDR3 reads CAISESSGVGTEAFF. CDR3 DNA sequence: TGTGCCATCAGTGAGTCATCAGGGGTTGGCACTGAAGCTTTCTTT.

The chain couples TRBV6-1 to TRBJ2-3; a possible D gene is TRBD2 (6 bases). CDR1 MNHNS and CDR2 SASEGT come from the germline V gene. The CDR3 is made up of 15 amino acids. Trimming left V 1 base short and J 3 bases short, with 11 bases between. As DNA, the CDR3 is TGTGCCAGCAGTGAAGAACCCGGGGGTACAGATACGCAGTATTTT. It is translated as CASSEEPGGTDTQYF.